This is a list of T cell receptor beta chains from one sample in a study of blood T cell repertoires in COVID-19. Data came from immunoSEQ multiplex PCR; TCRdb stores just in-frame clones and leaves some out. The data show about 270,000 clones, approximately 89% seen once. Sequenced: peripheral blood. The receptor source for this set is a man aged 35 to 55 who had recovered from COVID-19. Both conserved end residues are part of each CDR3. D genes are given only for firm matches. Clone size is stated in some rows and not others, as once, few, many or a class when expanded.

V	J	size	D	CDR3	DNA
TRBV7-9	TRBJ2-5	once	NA	CASSPSLETQYF	TGTGCCAGCAGCCCCTCGTTAGAGACCCAGTACTTC
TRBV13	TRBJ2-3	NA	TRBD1	CASSPRQMGTEQYF	TGTGCCAGCAGCCCCCGACAAATGGGGACAGAGCAGTATTTT
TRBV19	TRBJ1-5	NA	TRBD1	CASRPRGDRGNQPQHF	TGTGCCAGTAGACCCAGGGGAGACAGGGGGAATCAGCCCCAGCATTTT
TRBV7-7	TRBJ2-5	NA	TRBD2	CASSSTSGVQETQYF	TGTGCCAGCAGTTCGACTAGCGGGGTCCAAGAGACCCAGTACTTC
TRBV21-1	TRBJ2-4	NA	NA	CASSSTLLRRGAKNIQYF	TGTGCCAGCAGCAGTACACTTTTACGTCGGGGGGCCAAAAACATTCAGTACTTC
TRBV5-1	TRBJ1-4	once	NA	CASSLGQYNEKLFF	TGCGCCAGCAGCCTAGGACAGTATAATGAAAAACTGTTTTTT
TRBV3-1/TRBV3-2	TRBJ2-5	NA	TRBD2	CASRQGGKTQYF	TGTGCCAGCAGGCAGGGAGGGAAGACCCAGTACTTC
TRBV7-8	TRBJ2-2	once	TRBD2	CASSLVGLHTGELFF	TGTGCCAGCAGCTTAGTGGGACTACACACCGGGGAGCTGTTTTTT
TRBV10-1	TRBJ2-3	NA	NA	CASSESVASTDTQYF	TGCGCCAGCAGTGAGTCGGTAGCTAGCACAGATACGCAGTATTTT
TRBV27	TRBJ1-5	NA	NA	CAVGGESPNQPQHF	TGTGCAGTCGGGGGGGAAAGTCCAAATCAGCCCCAGCATTTT
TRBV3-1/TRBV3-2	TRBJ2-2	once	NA	CASSPAYRSRTGELFF	TGTGCCAGCAGCCCTGCTTACAGGAGCCGCACCGGGGAGCTGTTTTTT
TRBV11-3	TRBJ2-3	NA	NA	CASSRWPADTDTQYF	TGTGCCAGCAGCCGCTGGCCAGCGGACACAGATACGCAGTATTTT
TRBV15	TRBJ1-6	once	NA	CATSRDTGLRGGDNSPLHF	TGTGCCACCAGCAGAGATACGGGCCTAAGGGGGGGCGATAATTCACCCCTCCACTTT
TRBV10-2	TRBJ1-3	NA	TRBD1	CASSGQGAPGNTIYF	TGCGCCAGCAGTGGACAGGGGGCGCCGGGAAACACCATATATTTT
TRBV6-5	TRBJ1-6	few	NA	CASSYFEGEGSPLHF	TGTGCCAGCAGTTACTTTGAGGGGGAGGGTTCACCCCTCCACTTT
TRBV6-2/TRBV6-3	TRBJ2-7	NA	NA	CASSYEGLSYEQYF	TGTGCCAGCAGTTACGAAGGACTCTCCTACGAGCAGTACTTC
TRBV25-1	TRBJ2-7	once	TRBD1	CASSEPGQGDYEQYF	TGTGCCAGCAGTGAACCGGGACAGGGGGACTACGAGCAGTACTTC
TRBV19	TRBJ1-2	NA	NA	CASQLTEAYGYTF	TGTGCCAGTCAGCTGACAGAAGCCTACGGCTACACCTTC
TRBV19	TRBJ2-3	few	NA	CASSTGIPDTQYF	TGTGCCAGTAGTACAGGGATTCCAGATACGCAGTATTTT
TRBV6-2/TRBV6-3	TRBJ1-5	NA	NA	CASSYIWGRQPQHF	TGTGCCAGCAGTTACATCTGGGGGCGTCAGCCCCAGCATTTT
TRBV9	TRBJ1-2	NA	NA	CASSGGLGGYTF	TGTGCCAGCAGCGGGGGCTTGGGTGGCTACACCTTC
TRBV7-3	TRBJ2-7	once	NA	CASSPDGYEQYF	TGTGCCAGCAGCCCCGACGGGTACGAGCAGTACTTC
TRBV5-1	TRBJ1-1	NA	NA	CASSKDSLGTEAFF	TGCGCCAGCAGCAAGGACAGTTTAGGGACTGAAGCTTTCTTT
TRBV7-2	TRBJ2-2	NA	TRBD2	CASSHSRGTSGTGELFF	TGTGCCAGCAGTCATTCCCGGGGGACTAGCGGCACCGGGGAGCTGTTTTTT
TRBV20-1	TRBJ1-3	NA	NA	CSASKTAGNTIYF	TGCAGTGCTAGTAAAACAGCTGGAAACACCATATATTTT
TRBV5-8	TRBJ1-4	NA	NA	CASSLLGEKLFF	TGTGCCAGCAGCTTGCTAGGAGAAAAACTGTTTTTT
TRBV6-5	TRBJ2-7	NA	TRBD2	CASSYAASGRYEQYF	TGTGCCAGCAGTTACGCGGCTAGCGGGCGGTACGAGCAGTACTTC
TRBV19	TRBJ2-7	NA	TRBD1	CASSIGRQGASYEQYF	TGTGCCAGTAGTATAGGTCGGCAGGGGGCCTCCTACGAGCAGTACTTC
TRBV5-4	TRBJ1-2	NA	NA	CASSFDYGYTF	TGTGCCAGCAGCTTCGACTATGGCTACACCTTC
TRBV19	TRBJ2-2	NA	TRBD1	CASSIFSQGAWHTGELFF	TGTGCCAGTAGTATTTTTAGCCAGGGGGCTTGGCATACCGGGGAGCTGTTTTTT
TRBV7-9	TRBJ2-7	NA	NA	CASSLRKEGEQYF	TGTGCCAGCAGCTTACGCAAAGAGGGCGAGCAGTACTTC
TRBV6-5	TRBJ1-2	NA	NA	CASSYSVLEGGYTF	TGTGCCAGCAGTTACTCGGTCCTCGAGGGAGGCTACACCTTC
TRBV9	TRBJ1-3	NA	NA	CASSPSGSGNTIYF	TGTGCCAGCAGCCCCTCAGGCTCTGGAAACACCATATATTTT
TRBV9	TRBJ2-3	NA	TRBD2	CASRGLAGPGDTQYF	TGTGCCAGCAGAGGACTAGCGGGGCCCGGGGATACGCAGTATTTT
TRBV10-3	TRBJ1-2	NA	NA	CAISDRLSGDGYTF	TGTGCCATCAGTGATCGGTTATCGGGGGATGGCTACACCTTC
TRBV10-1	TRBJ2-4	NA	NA	CASSKAKAGIQYF	TGCGCCAGCAGTAAGGCCAAGGCGGGCATTCAGTACTTC
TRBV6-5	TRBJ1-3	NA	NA	CASSFRGPVGNTIYF	TGTGCCAGCAGTTTCCGAGGGCCGGTAGGAAACACCATATATTTT
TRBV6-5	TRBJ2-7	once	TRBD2	CASSRSGGAHEQYF	TGTGCCAGCTCACGGAGCGGGGGGGCCCACGAGCAGTACTTC
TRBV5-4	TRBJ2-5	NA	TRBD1	CASSAGQGKETQYF	TGTGCCAGCAGCGCGGGACAGGGGAAAGAGACCCAGTACTTC
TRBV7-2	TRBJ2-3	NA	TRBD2	CASSLAAGRVTDTQYF	TGTGCCAGCAGCTTAGCCGCGGGGAGGGTAACAGATACGCAGTATTTT
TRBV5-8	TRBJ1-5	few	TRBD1	CASTRGAVSNQPQHF	TGTGCCAGCACCAGGGGGGCAGTTAGCAATCAGCCCCAGCATTTT
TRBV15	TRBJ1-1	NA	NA	CATSQSRNTEAFF	TGTGCCACCAGCCAAAGTAGGAACACTGAAGCTTTCTTT
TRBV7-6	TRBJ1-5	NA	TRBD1	CATSTGMGQPQHF	TGTGCCACATCGACAGGGATGGGTCAGCCCCAGCATTTT
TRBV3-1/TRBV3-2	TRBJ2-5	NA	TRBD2	CASSLRNSGARLVGTQYF	TGTGCCAGCAGCCTTAGAAATAGCGGGGCCCGCCTTGTAGGGACCCAGTACTTC
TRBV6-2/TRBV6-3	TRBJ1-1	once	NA	CASSYGSAGVIKTNTEAFF	TGTGCCAGCAGTTACGGGTCGGCAGGGGTTATTAAGACGAACACTGAAGCTTTCTTT
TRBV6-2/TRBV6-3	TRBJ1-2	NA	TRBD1	CASSPTGLGYTF	TGTGCCAGCAGTCCGACAGGGCTGGGCTACACCTTC
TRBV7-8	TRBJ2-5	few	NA	CASSPRSETQYF	TGTGCCAGCAGCCCTCGTTCGGAGACCCAGTACTTC
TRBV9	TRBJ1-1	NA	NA	CASSVATGTEAFF	TGTGCCAGCAGCGTAGCAACCGGGACTGAAGCTTTCTTT
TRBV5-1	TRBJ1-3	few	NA	CASSFAGINGGNTIYF	TGCGCCAGCAGCTTTGCAGGGATCAACGGAGGAAACACCATATATTTT
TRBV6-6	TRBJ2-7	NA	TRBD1	CASRGQGVSYEQYF	TGTGCCAGCAGGGGACAGGGGGTCTCCTACGAGCAGTACTTC
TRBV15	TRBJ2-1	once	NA	CATSRERSSSYNEQFF	TGTGCCACCAGCAGAGAACGCTCTAGCTCCTACAATGAGCAGTTCTTC
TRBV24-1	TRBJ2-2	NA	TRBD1	CATSAGQGITGELFF	TGTGCCACCAGTGCGGGACAGGGGATCACCGGGGAGCTGTTTTTT
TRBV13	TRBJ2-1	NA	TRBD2	CASSLVRGGNNEQFF	TGTGCCAGCAGCTTAGTGCGGGGGGGGAACAATGAGCAGTTCTTC
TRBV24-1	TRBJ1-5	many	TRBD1	CATSDRAGTGSQQPQHF	TGTGCCACCAGTGATCGCGCCGGGACAGGGTCCCAACAGCCCCAGCATTTT
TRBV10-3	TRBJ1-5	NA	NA	CAVGGGERSNQPQHF	TGTGCCGTAGGAGGGGGGGAGCGGAGCAATCAGCCCCAGCATTTT